A single sample is the source of the 4 T cell receptor beta chains below, sequenced in a study of T cell responses to AZD1222 COVID-19 vaccine. Sequencing used immunoSEQ multiplex PCR; TCRdb keeps in-frame clones, though not all of them. The sample includes some 140,000 clones, 70% to 90% seen only once; the top ten take around a tenth. This material consisted of peripheral blood, taken 28 days after the second AZD1222 dose. These receptors all come from an adult who received the AZD1222 COVID-19 vaccine.

The chain combines TRBV18 with TRBJ2-5, with 9 bases aligning to TRBD1. V lost 0 bases, J lost 4 bases, and 3 bases stayed unmatched. The CDR3 extends over 15 amino acids. CDR1 KGHSH and CDR2 LQKENI come from the germline V gene. For the CDR3, the DNA is TGTGCCAGCTCACCACCGGGGGGACAGGGAGAGACCCAGTACTTC. It codes for CASSPPGGQGETQYF.

CDR3 DNA sequence: TGCGCCAGCAGTGAGACGCGGGGGCCCGGGGAGCTGTTTTTT. This translates into CASSETRGPGELFF. The rearrangement joins TRBV10-1 to TRBJ2-2; TRBD2 might be the D (7 bases). V lost 2 bases and J lost 6, with 10 bases in between. Looked up from germline, CDR1 is WNHNN and CDR2 is SYGVQD (reference sequence). CDR3 length: 14 amino acids.

A few counts support this clone. V gene TRBV3-1 (or the pseudogene TRBV3-2) combines with J gene TRBJ1-2, with D possibly matching TRBD1 (5 bases). CDR1 and CDR2 (germline): LGHDT, YNNKEL (reference sequence). This CDR3 has 15 residues. V lost 5 bases to trimming and J lost 4 bases, with 17 bases between them. Here the CDR3 reads CASSKVGGGAYGYTF. CDR3 DNA: TGTGCCAGCAGCAAGGTGGGGGGAGGGGCCTATGGCTACACCTTC.

The V gene is TRBV30, the J gene TRBJ1-3; D is perhaps TRBD1 (5 bases). There are 14 residues in the CDR3. Germline V lookup: CDR1 GTSNPN, CDR2 SVGIG (reference sequence). V lost 1 base, J lost 0 bases, and 7 bases lay in between. CDR3 loop: CAWSGGSSGNTIYF. The CDR3 DNA is TGTGCCTGGAGTGGGGGGAGCTCTGGAAACACCATATATTTT.